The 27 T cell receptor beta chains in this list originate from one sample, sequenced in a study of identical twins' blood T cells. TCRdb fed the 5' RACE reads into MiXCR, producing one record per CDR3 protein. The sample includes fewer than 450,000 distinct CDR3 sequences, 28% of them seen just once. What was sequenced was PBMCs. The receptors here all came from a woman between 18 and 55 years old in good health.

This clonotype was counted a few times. CDR3 sequence (DNA): TGTGCCACCAGCTTTGGGAGGGACAGCCTAAACATTCAGTACTTC. This codes for CATSFGRDSLNIQYF. V is TRBV15 and J is TRBJ2-4; either TRBD1 or TRBD2 may supply D (7 bases each). Trimming took off 5 bases at V and 6 bases at J, with 17 bases between the two ends. Germline V gives CDR1 LNHNV, CDR2 YYDKDF (reference sequence). This CDR3 region has 15 residues.

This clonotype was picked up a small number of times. CDR3 sequence: CSVISGAVDGYTF. The CDR3 coding sequence is TGCAGCGTTATATCAGGGGCCGTCGATGGCTACACCTTC. The chain employs TRBV29-1 and TRBJ1-2, with a weak D call TRBD1 (6 bases). The V gene's germline CDR1 is SQVTM and CDR2 ANQGSEA. Deletions cut 5 bases from V and 6 bases from J, with 16 bases between. CDR3 length: 13 residues.

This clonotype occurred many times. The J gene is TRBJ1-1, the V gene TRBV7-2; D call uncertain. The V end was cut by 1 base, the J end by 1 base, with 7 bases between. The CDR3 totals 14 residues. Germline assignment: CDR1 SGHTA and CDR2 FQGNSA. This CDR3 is CASSLGAWNTEAFF. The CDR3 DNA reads TGTGCCAGCAGCTTAGGGGCATGGAACACTGAAGCTTTCTTT.

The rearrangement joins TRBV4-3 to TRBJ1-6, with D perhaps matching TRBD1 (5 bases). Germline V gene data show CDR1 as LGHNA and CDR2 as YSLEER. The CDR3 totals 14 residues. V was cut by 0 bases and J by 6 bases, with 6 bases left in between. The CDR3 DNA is TGCGCCAGCAGCCAAGATGGGGGTAATTCACCCCTCCACTTT. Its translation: CASSQDGGNSPLHF.

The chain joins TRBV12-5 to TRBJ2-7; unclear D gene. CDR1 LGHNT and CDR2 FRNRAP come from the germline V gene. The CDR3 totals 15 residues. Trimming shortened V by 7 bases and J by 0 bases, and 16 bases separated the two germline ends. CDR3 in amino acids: CASADGSPHSYEQYF. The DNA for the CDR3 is TGTGCTAGTGCCGACGGTTCACCCCACTCCTACGAGCAGTACTTC.

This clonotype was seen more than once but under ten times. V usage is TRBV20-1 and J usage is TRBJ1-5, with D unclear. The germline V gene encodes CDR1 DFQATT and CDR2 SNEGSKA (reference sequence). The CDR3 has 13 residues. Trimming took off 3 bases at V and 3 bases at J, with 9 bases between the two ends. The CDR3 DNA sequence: TGCAGTGCTAGGACCCAGCCCAATCAGCCCCAGCATTTT. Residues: CSARTQPNQPQHF.

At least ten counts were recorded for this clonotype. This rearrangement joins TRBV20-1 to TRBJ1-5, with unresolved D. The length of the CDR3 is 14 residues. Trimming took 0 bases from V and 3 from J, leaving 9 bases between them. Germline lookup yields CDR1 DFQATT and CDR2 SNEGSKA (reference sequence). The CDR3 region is CSARDMGYNQPQHF. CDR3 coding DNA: TGCAGTGCTAGAGATATGGGTTACAATCAGCCCCAGCATTTT.

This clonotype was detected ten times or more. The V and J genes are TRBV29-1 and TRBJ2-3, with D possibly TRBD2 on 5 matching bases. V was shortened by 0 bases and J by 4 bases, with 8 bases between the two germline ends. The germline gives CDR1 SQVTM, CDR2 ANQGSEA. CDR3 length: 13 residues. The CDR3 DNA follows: TGCAGCGTTGAAGAACTAGGCGCAGATACGCAGTATTTT. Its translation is CSVEELGADTQYF.

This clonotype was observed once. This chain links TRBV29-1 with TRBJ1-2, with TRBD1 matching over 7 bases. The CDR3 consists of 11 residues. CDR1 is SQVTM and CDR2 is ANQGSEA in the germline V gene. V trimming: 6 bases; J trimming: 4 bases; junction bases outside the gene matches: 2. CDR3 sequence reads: CSVDRAYGYTF. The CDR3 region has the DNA TGCAGCGTCGACAGGGCCTATGGCTACACCTTC.

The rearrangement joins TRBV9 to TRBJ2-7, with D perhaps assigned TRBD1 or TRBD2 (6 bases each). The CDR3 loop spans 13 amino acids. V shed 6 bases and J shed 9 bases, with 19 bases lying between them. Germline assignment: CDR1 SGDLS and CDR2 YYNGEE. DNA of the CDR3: TGTGCCAGCATCGTCACCGTACAGGGAGGGCAGTACTTC. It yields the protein CASIVTVQGGQYF.

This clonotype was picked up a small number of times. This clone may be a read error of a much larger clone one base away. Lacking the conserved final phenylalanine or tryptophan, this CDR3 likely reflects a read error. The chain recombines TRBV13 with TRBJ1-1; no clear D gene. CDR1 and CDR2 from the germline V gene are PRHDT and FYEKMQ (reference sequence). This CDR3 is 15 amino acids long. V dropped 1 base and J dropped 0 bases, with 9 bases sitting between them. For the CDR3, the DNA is TGTGCCAGCAGCTTAGTGTTAGGAGTGAACACTGAAGCTTTCCTT. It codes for CASSLVLGVNTEAFL.

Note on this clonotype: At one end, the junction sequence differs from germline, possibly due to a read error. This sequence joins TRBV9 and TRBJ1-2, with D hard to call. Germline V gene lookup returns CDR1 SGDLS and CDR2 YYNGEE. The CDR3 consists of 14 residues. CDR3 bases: TGTGCCAGCAACGTAGAGGCCCGTCCAATGGGCTACACCTTC. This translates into CASNVEARPMGYTF.

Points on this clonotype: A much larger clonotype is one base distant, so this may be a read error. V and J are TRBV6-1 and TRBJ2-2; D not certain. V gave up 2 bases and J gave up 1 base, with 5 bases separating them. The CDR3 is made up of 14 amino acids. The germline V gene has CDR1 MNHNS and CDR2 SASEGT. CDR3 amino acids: CASSESQNTGELFF. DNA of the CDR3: TGTGCCAGCAGTGAATCACAGAACACCGGGGAGCTGTTTTTT.

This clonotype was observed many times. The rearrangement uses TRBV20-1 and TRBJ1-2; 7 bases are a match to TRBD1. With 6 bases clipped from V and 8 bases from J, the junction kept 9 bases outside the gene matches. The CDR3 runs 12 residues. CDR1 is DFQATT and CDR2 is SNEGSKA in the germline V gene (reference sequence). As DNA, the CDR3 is TGCAGTGCCATAGGGACAGCATTCGGCTACACCTTC. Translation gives CSAIGTAFGYTF.

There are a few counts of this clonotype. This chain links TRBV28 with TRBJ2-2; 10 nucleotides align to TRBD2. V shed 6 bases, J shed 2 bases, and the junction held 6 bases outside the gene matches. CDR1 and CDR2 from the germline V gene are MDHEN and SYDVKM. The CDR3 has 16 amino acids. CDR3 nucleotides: TGTGCCAGCAGGGGGCTAGCGGGAGCCAACACCGGGGAGCTGTTTTTT. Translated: CASRGLAGANTGELFF.

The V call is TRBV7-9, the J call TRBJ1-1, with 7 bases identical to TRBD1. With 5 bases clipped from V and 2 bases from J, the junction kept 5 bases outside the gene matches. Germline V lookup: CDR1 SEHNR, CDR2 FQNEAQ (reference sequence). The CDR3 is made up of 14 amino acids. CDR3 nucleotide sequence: TGTGCCAGCAGCCGGGACAGACTTAACACTGAAGCTTTCTTT. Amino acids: CASSRDRLNTEAFF.

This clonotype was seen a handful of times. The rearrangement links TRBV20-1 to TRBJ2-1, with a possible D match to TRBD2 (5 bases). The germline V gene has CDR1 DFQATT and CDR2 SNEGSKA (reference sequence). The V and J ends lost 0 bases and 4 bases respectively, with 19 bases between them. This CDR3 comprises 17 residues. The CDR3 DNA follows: TGCAGTGCTAGAGATCTAGAGTCCGGCGGGTTATACAATGAGCAGTTCTTC. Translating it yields CSARDLESGGLYNEQFF.

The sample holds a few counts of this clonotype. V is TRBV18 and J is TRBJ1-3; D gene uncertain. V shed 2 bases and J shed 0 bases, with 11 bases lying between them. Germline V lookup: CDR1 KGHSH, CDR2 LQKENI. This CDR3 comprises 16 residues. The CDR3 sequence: CASSPAGSLSGNTIYF. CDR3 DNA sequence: TGTGCCAGCTCACCAGCGGGGTCCCTCTCTGGAAACACCATATATTTT.

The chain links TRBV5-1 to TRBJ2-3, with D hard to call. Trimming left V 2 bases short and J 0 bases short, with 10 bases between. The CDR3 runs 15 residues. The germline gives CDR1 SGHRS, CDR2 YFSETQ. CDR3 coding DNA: TGCGCCAGCAGCTTAAGCCACCCTAGCACAGATACGCAGTATTTT. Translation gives CASSLSHPSTDTQYF.

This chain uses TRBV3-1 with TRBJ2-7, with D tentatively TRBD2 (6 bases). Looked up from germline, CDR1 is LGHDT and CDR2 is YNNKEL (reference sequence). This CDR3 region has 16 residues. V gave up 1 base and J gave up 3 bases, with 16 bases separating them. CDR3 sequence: CASSQGDSHRFYEQYF. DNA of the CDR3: TGTGCCAGCAGCCAAGGGGACTCTCATAGATTCTACGAGCAGTACTTC.

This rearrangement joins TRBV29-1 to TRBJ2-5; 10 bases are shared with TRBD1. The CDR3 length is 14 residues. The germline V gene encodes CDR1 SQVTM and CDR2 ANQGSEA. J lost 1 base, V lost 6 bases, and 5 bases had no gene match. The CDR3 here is CSVVRTGGQETQYF. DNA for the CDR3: TGCAGCGTCGTTCGGACAGGGGGCCAAGAGACCCAGTACTTC.

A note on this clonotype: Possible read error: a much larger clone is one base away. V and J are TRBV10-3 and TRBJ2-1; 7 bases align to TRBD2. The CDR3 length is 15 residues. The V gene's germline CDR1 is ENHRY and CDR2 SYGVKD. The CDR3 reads CAISETSESYNERFF. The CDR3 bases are TGTGCCATCAGTGAGACTAGCGAATCCTACAATGAGCGGTTCTTC.

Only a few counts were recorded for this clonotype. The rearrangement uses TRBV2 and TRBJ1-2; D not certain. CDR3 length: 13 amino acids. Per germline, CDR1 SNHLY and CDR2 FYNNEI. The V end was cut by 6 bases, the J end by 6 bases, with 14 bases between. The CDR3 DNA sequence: TGTGCCAGCAGAGTTCGGTTTACGGATGGCTACACCTTC. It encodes CASRVRFTDGYTF.

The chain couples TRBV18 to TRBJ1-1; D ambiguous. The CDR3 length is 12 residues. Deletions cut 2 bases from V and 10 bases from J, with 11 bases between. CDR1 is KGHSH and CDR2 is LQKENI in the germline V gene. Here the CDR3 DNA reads TGTGCCAGCTCACCAGATTCGGCTGTAGCTTTCTTT. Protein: CASSPDSAVAFF.

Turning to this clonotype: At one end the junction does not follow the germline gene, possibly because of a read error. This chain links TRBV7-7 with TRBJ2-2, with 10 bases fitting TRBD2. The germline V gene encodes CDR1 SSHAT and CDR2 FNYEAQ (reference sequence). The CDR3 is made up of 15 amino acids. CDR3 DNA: TGTGCTAGCAGCGGAGCTAGCGGGGGTGTCGGGGAGCTGTTTTTT. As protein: CASSGASGGVGELFF. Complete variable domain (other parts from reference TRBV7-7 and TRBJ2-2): GAGVSQSPRYKVTKRGQDVTLRCDPISSHATLYWYQQALGQGPEFLTYFNYEAQPDKSGLPSDRFSAERPEGSISTLTIQRTEQRDSAMYRCASSGASGGVGELFFGEGSRLTVL.

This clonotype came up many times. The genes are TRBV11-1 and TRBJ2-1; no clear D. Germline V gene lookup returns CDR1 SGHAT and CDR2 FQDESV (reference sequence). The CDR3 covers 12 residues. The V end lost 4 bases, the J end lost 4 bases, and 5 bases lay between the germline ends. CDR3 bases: TGTGCCAGCAGCTCCCAGTACAATGAGCAGTTCTTC. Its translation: CASSSQYNEQFF.

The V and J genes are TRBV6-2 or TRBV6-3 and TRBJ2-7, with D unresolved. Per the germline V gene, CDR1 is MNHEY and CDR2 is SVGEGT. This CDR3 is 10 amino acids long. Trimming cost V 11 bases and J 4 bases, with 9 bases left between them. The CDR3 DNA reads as TGTGCCGTTCCCTTTTACGAGCAGTACTTC. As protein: CAVPFYEQYF.